Listed below are T cell receptor beta chains from one sample, sequenced in a study of radiotherapy plus CTLA-4 blockade in lung cancer. This table comes from immunoSEQ multiplex PCR, and its TCRdb copy is limited to in-frame clones, with some not included. The sample lists roughly 80,000 clones; 70% to 85% were seen once. This sample comprised peripheral blood, obtained from a patient treated with radiotherapy plus ipilimumab. These receptors originate from a human donor with non-small cell lung cancer whose response to radiotherapy plus ipilimumab could not be evaluated. The CDR3 runs from the conserved cysteine through the conserved F or W. Fields, in order: D gene, J gene, V gene, clone size, CDR3 DNA, CDR3 protein. The D gene is left open where the match is weak. Size values are once, few and many counts, or a class for expanded clones, and some rows have none.

d_gene: NA; j_gene: TRBJ1-2; v_gene: TRBV7-7; abundance: NA; CDR3nt: TGTGCCAGCAGCGAACAGGGACCGGAGAGAGGGGACCCTAACTATGGCTACACCTTC; CDR3aa: CASSEQGPERGDPNYGYTF
d_gene: NA; j_gene: TRBJ2-7; v_gene: TRBV28; abundance: NA; CDR3nt: TGTGCCAGCAGTTTCCGGACAGCCGTCTACGAGCAGTACTTC; CDR3aa: CASSFRTAVYEQYF
d_gene: NA; j_gene: TRBJ1-3; v_gene: TRBV11-2; abundance: NA; CDR3nt: TGTGCCAGCAGTTACAACTCTGGAAACACCATATATTTT; CDR3aa: CASSYNSGNTIYF
d_gene: TRBD2; j_gene: TRBJ2-4; v_gene: TRBV9; abundance: NA; CDR3nt: TGTGCCAGCAGCGAGGGACCTGGACTAGCGGGAGATGGGGCCAAAAACATTCAGTACTTC; CDR3aa: CASSEGPGLAGDGAKNIQYF
d_gene: TRBD2; j_gene: TRBJ2-2; v_gene: TRBV7-2; abundance: few; CDR3nt: TGTGCCAGCAGAGCGGGGAGGGAGACCGGGGAGCTGTTTTTT; CDR3aa: CASRAGRETGELFF
d_gene: NA; j_gene: TRBJ2-5; v_gene: TRBV5-6; abundance: few; CDR3nt: TGTGCCAGCAGCTTGGACAGCCAAGAGACCCAGTACTTC; CDR3aa: CASSLDSQETQYF
d_gene: NA; j_gene: TRBJ1-1; v_gene: TRBV29-1; abundance: NA; CDR3nt: TGCAGCGTTCGGGAATCGGCGGGGAACACTGAAGCTTTCTTT; CDR3aa: CSVRESAGNTEAFF
d_gene: NA; j_gene: TRBJ1-2; v_gene: TRBV4-3; abundance: NA; CDR3nt: TGCGCCAGCAGCCACCCAGAGGCCAGGGGAACCCATGGCTACACCTTC; CDR3aa: CASSHPEARGTHGYTF
d_gene: TRBD2; j_gene: TRBJ2-3; v_gene: TRBV11-3; abundance: NA; CDR3nt: TGTGCCAGCAGCCTAAGACTAGCGGGAGGGGGAAATACGCAGTATTTT; CDR3aa: CASSLRLAGGGNTQYF
d_gene: TRBD1; j_gene: TRBJ2-2; v_gene: TRBV5-4; abundance: NA; CDR3nt: TGTGCCAGCAGCTTTACAGGGGGCACCGGGGAGCTGTTTTTT; CDR3aa: CASSFTGGTGELFF
d_gene: TRBD1; j_gene: TRBJ2-2; v_gene: TRBV4-1; abundance: few; CDR3nt: TGCGCCAGCAGCCACCTCAACAGGGGGCAGAACACCGGGGAGCTGTTTTTT; CDR3aa: CASSHLNRGQNTGELFF
d_gene: TRBD2; j_gene: TRBJ2-3; v_gene: TRBV28; abundance: NA; CDR3nt: TGTGCCAGCAGCCGAGCGGGGGGCTTCACAGATACGCAGTATTTT; CDR3aa: CASSRAGGFTDTQYF
d_gene: NA; j_gene: TRBJ2-5; v_gene: TRBV20-1; abundance: NA; CDR3nt: TGCAGTGCTAGAGATATAGAGACCCAGTACTTC; CDR3aa: CSARDIETQYF
d_gene: NA; j_gene: TRBJ1-2; v_gene: TRBV7-9; abundance: NA; CDR3nt: TGTGCCAGCAGCTTAGATCCACAGTCCTATGGCTACACCTTC; CDR3aa: CASSLDPQSYGYTF
d_gene: NA; j_gene: TRBJ2-7; v_gene: TRBV30; abundance: NA; CDR3nt: TGTGCCTGGAGTATCGCCGGGATCGAGCAGTACTTC; CDR3aa: CAWSIAGIEQYF
d_gene: NA; j_gene: TRBJ2-7; v_gene: TRBV27; abundance: once; CDR3nt: TGTGCCAGCAGTTTATCGTCCCGTATCCTCTACGAGCAGTACTTC; CDR3aa: CASSLSSRILYEQYF
d_gene: TRBD1; j_gene: TRBJ1-6; v_gene: TRBV6-5; abundance: NA; CDR3nt: TGTGCCAGCAGTTACTCACCAGACAGGGTTGATTCACCCCTCCACTTT; CDR3aa: CASSYSPDRVDSPLHF
d_gene: NA; j_gene: TRBJ1-5; v_gene: TRBV6-5; abundance: NA; CDR3nt: TGTGCCAGCAGTTACTCTCAGGATCAGCCCCAGCATTTT; CDR3aa: CASSYSQDQPQHF
d_gene: NA; j_gene: TRBJ1-5; v_gene: TRBV29-1; abundance: NA; CDR3nt: TGCAGCGCCGCAGGGTCGTCCGATAGCAATCAGCCCCAGCATTTT; CDR3aa: CSAAGSSDSNQPQHF
d_gene: TRBD2; j_gene: TRBJ2-7; v_gene: TRBV7-3; abundance: NA; CDR3nt: TGTGCCAGCAGCAAACTCCTAGCGGGAGGTTCCGAGCAGTACTTC; CDR3aa: CASSKLLAGGSEQYF
d_gene: TRBD1; j_gene: TRBJ2-5; v_gene: TRBV7-9; abundance: NA; CDR3nt: TGTGCCAGCAGCCCACAGGGGGTAGAGACCCAGTACTTC; CDR3aa: CASSPQGVETQYF
d_gene: TRBD1; j_gene: TRBJ1-5; v_gene: TRBV5-6; abundance: few; CDR3nt: TGTGCCAGCAGCTTTGCAGGGGGACTCAATCAGCCCCAGCATTTT; CDR3aa: CASSFAGGLNQPQHF
d_gene: TRBD2; j_gene: TRBJ2-1; v_gene: TRBV29-1; abundance: few; CDR3nt: TGCAGCGTTGAAGATCCAGGACTAGCGGGGGGCGGCAATGAGCAGTTCTTC; CDR3aa: CSVEDPGLAGGGNEQFF
d_gene: NA; j_gene: TRBJ1-2; v_gene: TRBV6-1; abundance: NA; CDR3nt: TGTGCCAGTCAAGGCAGGGAGGACTATGGCTACACCTTC; CDR3aa: CASQGREDYGYTF
d_gene: NA; j_gene: TRBJ1-5; v_gene: TRBV7-8; abundance: once; CDR3nt: TGTGCCAGCAGCCAGGGGAGCCAGCCCCAGCATTTT; CDR3aa: CASSQGSQPQHF
d_gene: TRBD2; j_gene: TRBJ2-5; v_gene: TRBV19; abundance: NA; CDR3nt: TGTGCCAGTAGTATAGGTACCAGCGGGAAGGAGACCCAGTACTTC; CDR3aa: CASSIGTSGKETQYF
d_gene: TRBD1; j_gene: TRBJ2-7; v_gene: TRBV16; abundance: few; CDR3nt: TGTGCCAGCAGCCAGATTGGACAGGGCTCCTACGAGCAGTACTTC; CDR3aa: CASSQIGQGSYEQYF
d_gene: NA; j_gene: TRBJ2-7; v_gene: TRBV19; abundance: NA; CDR3nt: TGTGCCAGTAGTATCCGGGCGATGGGGCCCTACGAGCAGTACTTC; CDR3aa: CASSIRAMGPYEQYF
d_gene: NA; j_gene: TRBJ1-1; v_gene: TRBV7-3; abundance: few; CDR3nt: TGTGCCAGCAGCCTGAACAGGGAACTGCGCACTGAAGCTTTCTTT; CDR3aa: CASSLNRELRTEAFF
d_gene: NA; j_gene: TRBJ2-7; v_gene: TRBV7-9; abundance: few; CDR3nt: TGTGCCAGCAGCTTACACGAGCGCTCCTACGAGCAGTACTTC; CDR3aa: CASSLHERSYEQYF
d_gene: TRBD1; j_gene: TRBJ2-2; v_gene: TRBV5-1; abundance: NA; CDR3nt: TGCGCCAGCAGCTCATCCGGGACAGGGACCGGGGAGCTGTTTTTT; CDR3aa: CASSSSGTGTGELFF
d_gene: NA; j_gene: TRBJ1-1; v_gene: TRBV7-6; abundance: NA; CDR3nt: TGTGCCAGCAGCTTCGATCGAATCGGGGGGAACACTGAAGCTTTCTTT; CDR3aa: CASSFDRIGGNTEAFF
d_gene: TRBD1; j_gene: TRBJ2-7; v_gene: TRBV30; abundance: NA; CDR3nt: TGTGCCTGGGGGGGACAGGGAACCTACGAGCAGTACTTC; CDR3aa: CAWGGQGTYEQYF
d_gene: TRBD1; j_gene: TRBJ1-2; v_gene: TRBV5-6; abundance: NA; CDR3nt: TGTGCCAGCAGCTGGACAGGAAAGGGCTACACCTTC; CDR3aa: CASSWTGKGYTF
d_gene: TRBD2; j_gene: TRBJ2-7; v_gene: TRBV6-1; abundance: NA; CDR3nt: TGTGCCAGCAGCTTCGAACTAGCGGGGGGCTACGAGCAGTACTTC; CDR3aa: CASSFELAGGYEQYF
d_gene: TRBD2; j_gene: TRBJ2-3; v_gene: TRBV10-2; abundance: NA; CDR3nt: TGCGCCAGCAGTGAGCCCCTAGGGACTAGCGGGATATTCGGGGCAGATACGCAGTATTTT; CDR3aa: CASSEPLGTSGIFGADTQYF
d_gene: TRBD2; j_gene: TRBJ2-3; v_gene: TRBV5-1; abundance: NA; CDR3nt: TGCGCCAGCAGCTTGCTCCTAGCGGGAGGTCTTACAGATACGCAGTATTTT; CDR3aa: CASSLLLAGGLTDTQYF
d_gene: TRBD2; j_gene: TRBJ2-7; v_gene: TRBV4-1; abundance: once; CDR3nt: TGCGCCAGCAGCCGGGTGAGCGGGGGTCCCTACGAGCAGTACTTC; CDR3aa: CASSRVSGGPYEQYF
d_gene: NA; j_gene: TRBJ2-7; v_gene: TRBV10-1; abundance: NA; CDR3nt: TGCGCCAGCAGTGAGTCGGTCGGGAACTACGAGCAGTACTTC; CDR3aa: CASSESVGNYEQYF
d_gene: TRBD2; j_gene: TRBJ2-3; v_gene: TRBV7-6; abundance: NA; CDR3nt: TGTGCCAGCAGCTTAGTCCGGCGGGGGGGCACAGATACGCAGTATTTT; CDR3aa: CASSLVRRGGTDTQYF
d_gene: NA; j_gene: TRBJ1-1; v_gene: TRBV19; abundance: NA; CDR3nt: TGTGCCAGTATCCCCCGGGGAGAAGGAGAAGCTTTCTTT; CDR3aa: CASIPRGEGEAFF
d_gene: NA; j_gene: TRBJ2-1; v_gene: TRBV9; abundance: NA; CDR3nt: TGTGCCAGCGCCACTTCCTACAATGAGCAGTTCTTC; CDR3aa: CASATSYNEQFF
d_gene: NA; j_gene: TRBJ1-2; v_gene: TRBV23-1; abundance: NA; CDR3nt: TGCGCCAGCACCCTCCCTCGGGGGGCCGATGGCTACACCTTC; CDR3aa: CASTLPRGADGYTF
d_gene: NA; j_gene: TRBJ2-5; v_gene: TRBV7-9; abundance: NA; CDR3nt: TGTGCCGGAGGCCCAGGACAGACCCAAGAGACCCAGTACTTC; CDR3aa: CAGGPGQTQETQYF
d_gene: NA; j_gene: TRBJ2-7; v_gene: TRBV5-1; abundance: NA; CDR3nt: TGCGCCAGCAGCTTTCAGGGCGGCGAGCAGTACTTC; CDR3aa: CASSFQGGEQYF
d_gene: NA; j_gene: TRBJ2-2; v_gene: TRBV2; abundance: few; CDR3nt: TGTGCCAGCAGTGAGATTCGAGCCTCGAACACCGGGGAGCTGTTTTTT; CDR3aa: CASSEIRASNTGELFF
d_gene: TRBD1; j_gene: TRBJ2-2; v_gene: TRBV5-4; abundance: few; CDR3nt: TGTGCCAGCAGCTTGTATGGGACAGGGTATAACACCGGGGAGCTGTTTTTT; CDR3aa: CASSLYGTGYNTGELFF
d_gene: NA; j_gene: TRBJ1-2; v_gene: TRBV5-1; abundance: NA; CDR3nt: TGCGCCAGCAGCCCATTTGGAGGCCCTCTGGGTGGCTACACCTTC; CDR3aa: CASSPFGGPLGGYTF
d_gene: TRBD1; j_gene: TRBJ1-5; v_gene: TRBV19; abundance: NA; CDR3nt: TGTGCCAGTAGTATAGATCGGGACAGGGGGCTTCAGCCCCAGCATTTT; CDR3aa: CASSIDRDRGLQPQHF
d_gene: NA; j_gene: TRBJ2-1; v_gene: TRBV5-4; abundance: NA; CDR3nt: TGTGCCAGCAGCTTGCAGCAGGGGAGATCCTACAATGAGCAGTTCTTC; CDR3aa: CASSLQQGRSYNEQFF
d_gene: NA; j_gene: TRBJ2-7; v_gene: TRBV27; abundance: NA; CDR3nt: TGTGCCAGCAGCCTCACAGGGAACGAGCAGTACTTC; CDR3aa: CASSLTGNEQYF
d_gene: TRBD2; j_gene: TRBJ2-2; v_gene: TRBV6-5; abundance: NA; CDR3nt: TGTGCCAGCACCCGGGGGGCGAACACCGGGGAGCTGTTTTTT; CDR3aa: CASTRGANTGELFF
d_gene: NA; j_gene: TRBJ1-4; v_gene: TRBV30; abundance: NA; CDR3nt: TGTGCCTGGAGTGTAATCACTGTTTCGAATGAAAAACTGTTTTTT; CDR3aa: CAWSVITVSNEKLFF
d_gene: NA; j_gene: TRBJ1-3; v_gene: TRBV10-3; abundance: few; CDR3nt: TGTGCCATCAGACCAGAATTTGGAAACACCATATATTTT; CDR3aa: CAIRPEFGNTIYF
d_gene: TRBD2; j_gene: TRBJ2-5; v_gene: TRBV4-2; abundance: NA; CDR3nt: TGTGCCAGCAGCCAAGAGGCTAGCGGGAGGGCCGGAGAGACCCAGTACTTC; CDR3aa: CASSQEASGRAGETQYF
d_gene: TRBD2; j_gene: TRBJ2-5; v_gene: TRBV27; abundance: NA; CDR3nt: TGTGCCAGCAGTCCCACTCCGCTGCGGCTAGCGGGGGGGTACCAAGAGACCCAGTACTTC; CDR3aa: CASSPTPLRLAGGYQETQYF
d_gene: TRBD1; j_gene: TRBJ1-1; v_gene: TRBV5-6; abundance: NA; CDR3nt: TGTGCCAGCAGCTTGCCGGCAGGGGGGACTGAAGCTTTCTTT; CDR3aa: CASSLPAGGTEAFF
d_gene: NA; j_gene: TRBJ1-5; v_gene: TRBV10-2; abundance: many; CDR3nt: TGCGCCAGCAGTCGGACAGTCCTGAATAGCAATCAGCCCCAGCATTTT; CDR3aa: CASSRTVLNSNQPQHF
d_gene: TRBD1; j_gene: TRBJ2-1; v_gene: TRBV19; abundance: few; CDR3nt: TGTGCCAGCCGACAGGGCAGGAATGAGCAGTTCTTC; CDR3aa: CASRQGRNEQFF